This TCR beta chain was observed in a study of T cell changes during pregnancy in multiple sclerosis. The protocol was immunoSEQ multiplex PCR, while the TCRdb copy is restricted to in-frame clones and leaves out a portion. Among 40,000 to 50,000 clones listed, 90% to 95% were seen once. The input for sequencing was CD8+ T cells from peripheral blood mononuclear cells, taken after pregnancy. The source of this sequence is a female donor with multiple sclerosis, enrolled in a pregnancy study.

CDR3 nucleotide sequence: TGTGCCAGCAGTTTTCAGGGGAGTCATCAGCCCCAGCATTTT. Its protein is CASSFQGSHQPQHF. The rearrangement joins TRBV28 to TRBJ1-5; TRBD1 is a possible D gene (6 bases). The CDR3 is made up of 14 amino acids. The germline gives CDR1 MDHEN, CDR2 SYDVKM. Trimming removed 3 bases at V and 5 bases at J, with 11 bases between.